Listed below are T cell receptor beta chains from one sample, sequenced in a study of T cell repertoires in cytomegalovirus infection. TCRdb re-derived calls from the reads in MiXCR, one entry per CDR3 protein. The data contain some 600,000 distinct CDR3 sequences, roughly 26% of them singletons. The sequencing sample was made of CD8+ T cells from PBMCs. The receptors come from a human donor in good health (CMV status not recorded). Some clones in this sample may be carry-over from other donors' samples. CDR3s include the opening cysteine and the closing phenylalanine or tryptophan. The order of the fields is V gene, D gene, CDR3 protein. D genes are given only for firm matches.

V gene: TRBV12-5
D gene: NA
CDR3 protein: CASGLKDLSSYEQYF

V gene: TRBV6-1
D gene: NA
CDR3 protein: CASRHGGWSNQPQHF

V gene: TRBV4-2
D gene: NA
CDR3 protein: CASSQDYRAYSYNEQFF

V gene: TRBV6-2/TRBV6-3
D gene: TRBD2
CDR3 protein: CASSYRLWTSGGPGANVLTF

V gene: TRBV7-3
D gene: NA
CDR3 protein: CASSHDPLGDQPQHF

V gene: TRBV18
D gene: TRBD1
CDR3 protein: CASSPGRGLLETQYF

V gene: TRBV10-3
D gene: NA
CDR3 protein: CAISEFLSGQMNTEAFF

V gene: TRBV29-1
D gene: NA
CDR3 protein: CSVRSGQSYEQYF

V gene: TRBV7-6
D gene: NA
CDR3 protein: CASSSTGYEQCF

V gene: TRBV12-3/TRBV12-4
D gene: TRBD2
CDR3 protein: CASRSSGASTDTQYF

V gene: TRBV6-2/TRBV6-3
D gene: TRBD1
CDR3 protein: CASSFSTGGEQFF

V gene: TRBV27
D gene: NA
CDR3 protein: CASSLAPSFYNEQFF

V gene: TRBV7-2
D gene: NA
CDR3 protein: CASSYPSGRPSYEQYF

V gene: TRBV6-5
D gene: NA
CDR3 protein: CASSYSPGQLTQYF

V gene: TRBV7-2
D gene: NA
CDR3 protein: CASSSLRGELFF

V gene: TRBV4-2
D gene: TRBD1
CDR3 protein: CASSQELQGVRQPQHF

V gene: TRBV29-1
D gene: TRBD2
CDR3 protein: CSVEIAGGHYNEQFF

V gene: TRBV7-9
D gene: NA
CDR3 protein: CASSLTSSGTDTQYF

V gene: TRBV24-1
D gene: TRBD2
CDR3 protein: CATSDKGRPGGNEQFF